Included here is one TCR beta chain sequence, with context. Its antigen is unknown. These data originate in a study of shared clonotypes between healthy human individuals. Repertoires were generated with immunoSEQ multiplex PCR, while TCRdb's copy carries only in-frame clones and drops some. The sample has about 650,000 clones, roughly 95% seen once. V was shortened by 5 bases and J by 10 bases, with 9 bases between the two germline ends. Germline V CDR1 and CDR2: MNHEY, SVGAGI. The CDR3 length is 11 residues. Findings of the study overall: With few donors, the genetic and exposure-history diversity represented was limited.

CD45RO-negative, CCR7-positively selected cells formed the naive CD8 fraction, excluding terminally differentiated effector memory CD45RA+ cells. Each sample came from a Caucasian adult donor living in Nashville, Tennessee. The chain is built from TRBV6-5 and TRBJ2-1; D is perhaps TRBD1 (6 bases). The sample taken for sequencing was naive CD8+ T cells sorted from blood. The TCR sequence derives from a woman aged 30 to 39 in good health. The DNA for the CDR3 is TGTGCCAGCAGTGGACAGAAGGAGCAGTTCTTC. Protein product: CASSGQKEQFF.